Sequencing of this T cell receptor (beta chain) was carried out in a study of T cells expressing NK-cell markers. Study-wide background: The authors derived TCR beta repertoires from sorted CD3+CD56+NKG2C+, CD3+CD56+NKG2C- and CD3+CD56-NKG2C+ T cells. One of eight sequenced donors was HCMV-seronegative; the other seven were seropositive.

Germline CDR1 reads SGHRS; CDR2 reads YFSETQ. This CDR3 has 14 residues. Study-wide findings and caveats: In a few donors, these clonotypes also led the CD3+CD56-NKG2C+ fraction. Top CD8+ clonotypes included the dominant CD3+CD56+NKG2C+ clonotypes in six donors.

Notes on this clonotype: Its target is unknown.

Following a re-call of the 5' RACE reads, TCRdb has one entry per CDR3 protein and lacks DNA. This sample's table reports 400,000 or so distinct CDR3 sequences. Sequenced: blood T cells: a sorted CD56 or NKG2C T cell subset, CD4+ or CD8+ T cells, or bulk PBMC T cells (not recorded which). The chain is built from TRBV5-1 and TRBJ2-3; TCRdb lists TRBD2, though no DNA is available to test this call. This sequence originates from a woman aged 45-65 years in good health. Here the CDR3 reads CASSSGTSRDTQYF.